The T cell receptor (beta chain) described here comes from a study of cytomegalovirus exposure and HLA in healthy donors. Whole-study results and caveats: Three chains linked to CMV were shown in vitro to be specific for CMV antigens. A later examination showed that TCR association rates differed by HLA locus, with DRB1 most and HLA-C fewest.

The PCR made use of 60 Vbeta and 13 Jbeta primers. In the source study's methods: Unique TCR beta chains numbered about 72 million in a later analysis, with roughly 10 million shared. The data were produced by immunoSEQ multiplex PCR, yet TCRdb's version contains in-frame clones alone and is incomplete. The V and J calls and clone size were taken over from that table, and D and trimming were inferred from the DNA. Here the sample spans 100,000 to 150,000 clones, 81% being singletons. Points on this clone: Its specificity is unknown.

Each of the donors was a healthy bone marrow donor. This TCR was recovered from a man aged 18 to 30 in good health and CMV-seropositive. Sequenced sample: PBMCs.

This chain's CDR3 is CASSRLGRIPEAFF. In DNA form, the CDR3 reads TGTGCCAGCAGCCGTCTAGGGAGGATCCCTGAAGCTTTCTTT. The gene calls are TRBV7-2 and TRBJ1-1; no reliable D call. There are 14 residues in the CDR3. Trimming removed 5 bases from V and 6 bases from J, with 16 bases in between. CDR1 and CDR2 from the germline V gene are SGHTA and FQGNSA.